What follows are 17 T cell receptor beta chains derived from one specimen sequenced in a study of CD8+ T cells in alopecia areata. Treatment indicated: oral pan-JAK inhibitor, 5-10 mg twice daily. Extraction of RNA preceded its reverse transcription into cDNA, which served as the sequencing template. TCRdb's copy holds only in-frame clones and misses some; the assay was immunoSEQ multiplex PCR. The repertoire holds under 350,000 clones, nearly 60% seen once, with about 1.7% in the top ten. The sequencing used CD4+ T cells sorted from blood, collected at week 24, from a patient treated with tofacitinib. Receptors were obtained from a human donor with alopecia areata.

This clone was detected only once. This chain joins TRBV23-1 and TRBJ1-2; possibly TRBD1 for D (5 bases). TRBV23-1 is flagged as an ORF with uncertain function. CDR3 length: 16 amino acids. The germline V and J ends were trimmed by 3 bases and 3 bases, with 17 bases remaining between them. The CDR3 loop is CASSHAAGYCDYGYTF. The CDR3 region has the DNA TGCGCCAGCAGTCACGCAGCAGGGTACTGCGACTATGGCTACACCTTC.

The chain employs TRBV5-6 and TRBJ2-7; D perhaps matches TRBD2 (6 bases). Trimming shortened V by 4 bases and J by 0 bases, and 14 bases separated the two germline ends. This CDR3 region has 15 residues. Germline values: CDR1 SGHDT, CDR2 YYEEEE. The CDR3 protein is CASSTPRGLSYEQYF. Here the CDR3 DNA reads TGTGCCAGCAGCACCCCACGGGGACTCTCCTACGAGCAGTACTTC.

There are many counts of this clone. This sample also contains other DNA sequences that code for the same CDR3. The J gene is TRBJ1-5, the V gene TRBV4-1; 9 nucleotides agree with TRBD1. V trimming: 0 bases; J trimming: 6 bases; junction bases outside the gene matches: 3. This CDR3 spans 15 amino acids. Germline loops: CDR1 MGHRA, CDR2 YSYEKL. CDR3 sequence: CASSQEGTGIQPQHF. The CDR3 nucleotides read TGCGCCAGCAGCCAAGAAGGGACAGGGATTCAGCCCCAGCATTTT.

The V and J genes are TRBV4-1 and TRBJ1-6, with a possible D match to TRBD1 (6 bases). This CDR3 has 13 amino acids. V shed 0 bases and J shed 10 bases, with 7 bases lying between them. Per the germline V gene, CDR1 is MGHRA and CDR2 is YSYEKL. CDR3 protein: CASSQEGGSPLHF. The CDR3 DNA is TGCGCCAGCAGCCAAGAGGGGGGCTCACCCCTCCACTTT.

The chain employs TRBV9 and TRBJ1-1; D is unresolved. The CDR3 is 16 amino acids. The germline V and J ends were trimmed by 0 bases and 0 bases, with 12 bases remaining between them. Germline V gives CDR1 SGDLS, CDR2 YYNGEE. This CDR3 is CASSVDHRGLNTEAFF. In DNA form, the CDR3 reads TGTGCCAGCAGCGTAGACCACCGCGGACTGAACACTGAAGCTTTCTTT.

The chain uses TRBV29-1 and TRBJ2-5; 8 bases align to TRBD2. Trimming cost V 4 bases and J 4 bases; bases outside gene matches: 5. Germline-derived CDR1 and CDR2 are SQVTM and ANQGSEA. The CDR3 consists of 13 residues. The CDR3 reads CSVGGGPGETQYF. The CDR3 DNA is TGCAGCGTTGGCGGGGGGCCGGGAGAGACCCAGTACTTC.

The CDR3 sequence: CASSLSNYGYTF. The CDR3 DNA reads as TGTGCCAGCAGTTTATCTAACTATGGCTACACCTTC. This chain joins TRBV28 and TRBJ1-2; D call uncertain. CDR3 length equals 12 residues. Per the germline V gene, CDR1 is MDHEN and CDR2 is SYDVKM. V was pared by 1 base and J by 0 bases, with 0 bases between.

On this clone itself: Other nucleotide sequences in the sample specify the same CDR3. The rearrangement joins TRBV5-1 to TRBJ1-4; weak D call: TRBD1 (5 bases). CDR3 length: 14 residues. The V gene lost 0 bases and the J gene lost 4 bases, with 7 bases spanning the gap. Germline CDR1 reads SGHRS; CDR2 reads YFSETQ. CDR3 nucleotide sequence: TGCGCCAGCAGCTTGGGGCAGGGTAATGAAAAACTGTTTTTT. As protein: CASSLGQGNEKLFF.

The chain links TRBV19 to TRBJ2-7; 8 bases match TRBD1. This CDR3 has 14 amino acids. Per germline, CDR1 LNHDA and CDR2 SQIVND (reference sequence). Germline trimming cut 3 bases from V and 3 bases from J; bases unmatched to any gene: 4. The CDR3 region has the DNA TGTGCCAGTAGTATCGGACAGGGCATCTACGAGCAGTACTTC. This encodes CASSIGQGIYEQYF.

This clone occurred a few times. The chain recombines TRBV6-6 with TRBJ1-5; D remains ambiguous. CDR3 size: 13 residues. CDR1 is MNHNY and CDR2 is SVGAGI in the germline V gene (reference sequence). Trimming pared 8 bases from V and 7 bases from J, leaving 15 bases between. The CDR3 loop is CASSDGGIQPQHF. In DNA, the CDR3 is TGTGCCAGCTCGGACGGAGGGATACAGCCCCAGCATTTT.

V gene TRBV28 combines with J gene TRBJ1-5; D is undetermined. The CDR3 totals 15 residues. The V gene's germline CDR1 is MDHEN and CDR2 SYDVKM. The germline V and J ends were trimmed by 3 bases and 1 base, with 10 bases remaining between them. The CDR3 region has the DNA TGTGCCAGCAGTTTTTCACATACCAGCAATCAGCCCCAGCATTTT. This translates into CASSFSHTSNQPQHF.

This chain connects TRBV5-4 to TRBJ2-3; D not resolved. The CDR3 spans 13 residues. Germline values: CDR1 SGHNT, CDR2 YYREEE (reference sequence). V was shortened by 4 bases and J by 0 bases, with 6 bases between the two germline ends. The CDR3 DNA sequence: TGTGCCAGCAGCATTCCTAGCACAGATACGCAGTATTTT. Translation: CASSIPSTDTQYF.

CDR3 coding DNA: TGTGCCAGCAGTCCTGACATCAGCTATGGCTACACCTTC. The encoded protein is CASSPDISYGYTF. The genes are TRBV7-2 and TRBJ1-2; D gene unclear. CDR1 and CDR2 (germline): SGHTA, FQGNSA. The CDR3 contains 13 residues. V gave up 6 bases and J gave up 4 bases, with 12 bases separating them.

V and J are TRBV18 and TRBJ2-3; D not resolved. V gave up 5 bases and J gave up 4 bases, with 4 bases separating them. CDR3 size: 11 residues. Germline CDR1 KGHSH, CDR2 LQKENI. CDR3 nucleotide sequence: TGTGCCAGCTCAAGGGCAGATACGCAGTATTTT. Its protein product is CASSRADTQYF.

V is TRBV7-8 and J is TRBJ1-5; weak D call: TRBD1 (5 bases). Germline CDR1 is SGHVS and CDR2 is FQNEAQ. Trimming removed 6 bases at V and 6 bases at J, with 15 bases between. The CDR3 extends over 14 amino acids. CDR3 nucleotides: TGTGCCAGCAGTCCACACCAAGGGGCTCAGCCCCAGCATTTT. Translating it yields CASSPHQGAQPQHF. The entire variable domain, with the rest obtained from reference TRBV7-8 and TRBJ1-5, is as follows: GAGVSQSPRYKVAKRGQDVALRCDPISGHVSLFWYQQALGQGPEFLTYFQNEAQLDKSGLPSDRFFAERPEGSVSTLKIQRTQQEDSAVYLCASSPHQGAQPQHFGDGTRLSIL.

The V and J genes are TRBV4-3 and TRBJ1-1, with D unclear. CDR3 length: 15 amino acids. Germline-derived CDR1 and CDR2 are LGHNA and YSLEER. V dropped 0 bases and J dropped 0 bases, with 8 bases sitting between them. DNA for the CDR3: TGCGCCAGCAGCCAAGAAGGGCGGTTGAACACTGAAGCTTTCTTT. Translating it yields CASSQEGRLNTEAFF.

The gene calls are TRBV28 and TRBJ2-2, with D possibly being TRBD2 (6 bases). The CDR3 totals 16 residues. V was pared by 4 bases and J by 1 base, with 13 bases between. Germline CDR1 and CDR2: MDHEN and SYDVKM. CDR3 region: CASSSRGILNTGELFF. The CDR3 DNA follows: TGTGCCAGCAGTTCTCGGGGGATCTTGAACACCGGGGAGCTGTTTTTT.